These 27 T cell receptor beta chains were all obtained from the same sample, sequenced in a study of identical twins. TCRdb analysed the 5' RACE reads with MiXCR anew, one entry per CDR3 protein. The table shows about 530,000 distinct CDR3 sequences, with approximately 16% occurring only once. The sample was also reused in another study, on yellow fever vaccine responses in identical twins.

The sequenced material came from CD4+ T cells sorted from blood. The source is a woman aged 18-29 years in good health.

This clonotype has just a few counts. This CDR3 is CASSPRLGGNTGELFF. Written as DNA, the CDR3 is TGTGCCAGCAGCCCCCGCCTCGGAGGGAACACCGGGGAGCTGTTTTTT. The J gene is TRBJ2-2, the V gene TRBV7-9; maybe TRBD2 (5 bases). This CDR3 is built from 16 residues. V lost 5 bases, J lost 1 base, and 14 bases lay in between. CDR1 is SEHNR, CDR2 FQNEAQ, per germline (reference sequence).

V and J are TRBV28 and TRBJ2-2; 7 bases are a match to TRBD2. The CDR3 is made up of 16 amino acids. Germline loops: CDR1 MDHEN, CDR2 SYDVKM. Germline trimming cut 4 bases from V and 4 bases from J; bases unmatched to any gene: 9. This chain's CDR3 is CASSYFYGTTTGELFF. CDR3 in DNA: TGTGCCAGCAGTTATTTTTACGGGACTACCACCGGGGAGCTGTTTTTT.

The chain carries TRBV20-1 and TRBJ2-2, with 10 nucleotides matching TRBD2. After removal of 6 bases from V and 5 bases from J, the junction contained 3 bases not matched to a gene. The CDR3 has 13 residues. Germline CDR1 and CDR2: DFQATT and SNEGSKA (reference sequence). The CDR3 region is CSARTSGTGELFF. The CDR3 bases are TGCAGTGCACGGACTAGCGGTACCGGGGAGCTGTTTTTT.

This clonotype came up many times. The chain carries TRBV5-1 and TRBJ2-5; TRBD1 agrees at 7 bases. The CDR3 runs 16 residues. The J segment lost 4 bases and the V segment lost 0 bases, leaving 9 bases of the junction unmatched. Germline V lookup: CDR1 SGHRS, CDR2 YFSETQ. The CDR3 is CASSLGYSGTVETQYF. The CDR3 DNA sequence: TGCGCCAGCAGCTTGGGGTATTCCGGGACAGTAGAGACCCAGTACTTC.

This clonotype was seen repeatedly, ten times or more. V is TRBV5-1 and J is TRBJ1-1; D may be TRBD1 (5 bases). V lost 3 bases and J lost 4, with 16 bases in between. The germline CDR1 and CDR2 sequences are SGHRS and YFSETQ. The CDR3 is 15 residues long. CDR3 nucleotides: TGCGCCAGCAGCTCCAGGGATGGGGCCGGCACTGAAGCTTTCTTT. This sequence encodes CASSSRDGAGTEAFF.

This clonotype was seen a handful of times. V usage is TRBV24-1 and J usage is TRBJ2-1; maybe TRBD2 (5 bases). Trimming removed 3 bases at V and 13 bases at J, with 15 bases between. The CDR3 is 13 amino acids. Germline V CDR1 and CDR2: KGHDR, SFDVKD. The CDR3 sequence is CATSDPTSWYQFF. The DNA of the CDR3 is TGTGCCACCAGTGATCCAACTAGTTGGTATCAGTTCTTC.

This clonotype was seen ten or more times. The J gene is TRBJ2-1, the V gene TRBV7-3; 8 positions agree with TRBD2. This CDR3 comprises 16 residues. The junction had 6 bases not matched to a gene; V was cut back by 5 bases and J by 0 bases. Germline V gene lookup returns CDR1 SGHTA and CDR2 FQGTGA. CDR3 in DNA: TGTGCCAGCAGCCCCAAAAGCGGGAGCTCCTACAATGAGCAGTTCTTC. This encodes CASSPKSGSSYNEQFF.

This clonotype was observed at least ten times. The rearrangement links TRBV12-3 or TRBV12-4 to TRBJ1-5; no definite D call. This CDR3 comprises 13 residues. The V gene lost 6 bases and the J gene lost 5 bases, with 11 bases spanning the gap. The CDR3 loop is CASSAGPDQPQHF. The DNA of the CDR3 is TGTGCCAGCAGCGCAGGCCCGGATCAGCCCCAGCATTTT.

V and J are TRBV12-3 or TRBV12-4 and TRBJ2-2, with D perhaps TRBD1 (5 bases). Between the trimmed V and J ends, which lost 7 bases and 5 bases, there was a span of 14 bases. The CDR3 spans 14 residues. CDR3 amino acids: CASTYQGWTGELFF. For the CDR3, the DNA is TGTGCCAGCACTTACCAGGGTTGGACCGGGGAGCTGTTTTTT.

This rearrangement joins TRBV10-3 to TRBJ1-1; D not resolved. CDR1 ENHRY and CDR2 SYGVKD come from the germline V gene. V shed 2 bases and J shed 0 bases, with 7 bases lying between them. CDR3 length: 14 residues. The CDR3 here is CAISEGRLNTEAFF. CDR3 bases: TGTGCCATCAGTGAGGGCAGACTGAACACTGAAGCTTTCTTT.

This clonotype occurred a few times. The chain joins TRBV15 to TRBJ2-1; 11 bases fit TRBD2. This CDR3 spans 17 amino acids. V shed 2 bases and J 4 bases; nucleotides not matched to a gene: 7. From germline, CDR1 is LNHNV and CDR2 YYDKDF (reference sequence). As DNA, the CDR3 is TGTGCCACCAGCAGACAGCTAGCGGGAGGTGGGTACAATGAGCAGTTCTTC. It encodes CATSRQLAGGGYNEQFF.

This clonotype has at least ten counts. V gene TRBV29-1 combines with J gene TRBJ2-6; a possible D gene is TRBD1 (7 bases). Trimming cost V 2 bases and J 4 bases, with 15 bases left between them. This CDR3 contains 16 residues. Germline V CDR1 and CDR2: SQVTM, ANQGSEA. DNA of the CDR3: TGCAGCGTTGAACAGGGGGGAGGTGTCGGGGCCAACGTCCTGACTTTC. Residues: CSVEQGGGVGANVLTF. The full variable domain, in which reference TRBV29-1 and TRBJ2-6 provide the parts outside the CDR3, is SAVISQKPSRDICQRGTSLTIQCQVDSQVTMMFWYRQQPGQSLTLIATANQGSEATYESGFVIDKFPISRPNLTFSTLTVSNMSPEDSSIYLCSVEQGGGVGANVLTFGAGSRLTVL.

The V gene is TRBV27, the J gene TRBJ2-2, with D possibly being TRBD1 (5 bases). The CDR3 has 14 residues. V lost 6 bases and J 7 bases, leaving 15 bases between the germline ends. Per germline, CDR1 MNHEY and CDR2 SMNVEV (reference sequence). As DNA, the CDR3 is TGTGCCAGCAGCCCATCTACAAGGGGCGGGGAGCTGTTTTTT. Protein: CASSPSTRGGELFF.

The rearrangement joins TRBV6-5 to TRBJ2-5; 11 bases line up with TRBD2. Germline V gives CDR1 MNHEY, CDR2 SVGAGI. The CDR3 loop spans 17 amino acids. J lost 2 bases, V lost 2 bases, and 7 bases had no gene match. The CDR3 coding sequence is TGTGCCAGCAGTTACGACCCACTAGCGGGGGAGCAAGAGACCCAGTACTTC. Protein: CASSYDPLAGEQETQYF.

This rearrangement joins TRBV29-1 to TRBJ1-1, with D hard to call. The CDR3 is made up of 11 amino acids. V gave up 4 bases and J gave up 1 base, with 4 bases separating them. Germline V gene sequence: CDR1 SQVTM, CDR2 ANQGSEA. The chain's CDR3 is CSVATNTEAFF. In nucleotides, the CDR3 is TGCAGCGTTGCTACGAACACTGAAGCTTTCTTT.

This clonotype turned up a few times. The gene calls are TRBV7-2 and TRBJ2-1, with 10 bases fitting TRBD2. The CDR3 sequence is 16 residues long. V was pared by 1 base and J by 3 bases, with 3 bases of the junction left unmatched. The germline V gene has CDR1 SGHTA and CDR2 FQGNSA. In DNA, the CDR3 is TGTGCCAGCAGCTTAGGGGCTAGCGGGGGCTACAATGAGCAGTTCTTC. Translation: CASSLGASGGYNEQFF.

The rearrangement joins TRBV10-1 to TRBJ2-1, with D perhaps matching TRBD2 (7 bases). The CDR3 has 14 residues. Germline-derived CDR1 and CDR2 are WNHNN and SYGVQD (reference sequence). Trimming removed 2 bases from V and 7 bases from J, with 12 bases in between. CDR3 sequence reads: CASSEIQGGNEQFF. Here the CDR3 DNA reads TGCGCCAGCAGTGAGATACAGGGAGGGAATGAGCAGTTCTTC.

This clonotype was counted between two and nine times. The chain couples TRBV5-1 to TRBJ1-4; the match to TRBD1 covers 12 bases. CDR3 length equals 16 residues. The J segment lost 7 bases and the V segment lost 4 bases, leaving 8 bases of the junction unmatched. Per germline, CDR1 SGHRS and CDR2 YFSETQ. CDR3: CASSPTGTGGIEKLFF. CDR3 in DNA: TGCGCCAGCAGCCCGACCGGGACAGGGGGCATTGAAAAACTGTTTTTT.

This chain uses TRBV5-1 with TRBJ2-3; possible D gene TRBD2, 5 bases. With 0 bases removed from V and 5 bases from J, the gap between germline ends came to 10 bases. This CDR3 region has 14 residues. Looked up from germline, CDR1 is SGHRS and CDR2 is YFSETQ. The CDR3 loop reads CASSLALEGDTQYF. The DNA of the CDR3 is TGCGCCAGCAGCTTGGCCTTAGAGGGAGATACGCAGTATTTT. The full variable domain, its missing parts supplied by reference TRBV5-1 and TRBJ2-3, is KAGVTQTPRYLIKTRGQQVTLSCSPISGHRSVSWYQQTPGQGLQFLFEYFSETQRNKGNFPGRFSGRQFSNSRSEMNVSTLELGDSALYLCASSLALEGDTQYFGPGTRLTVL.

V is TRBV6-1 and J is TRBJ2-7, with D maybe TRBD2 (6 bases). Germline CDR1 reads MNHNS; CDR2 reads SASEGT. The germline V and J ends were trimmed by 4 bases and 3 bases, with 13 bases remaining between them. CDR3 size: 14 residues. CDR3 sequence (DNA): TGTGCCAGCAGTGCAGGGAGGCCGGGCTACGAGCAGTACTTC. Its translation: CASSAGRPGYEQYF.

The chain uses TRBV12-3 or TRBV12-4 and TRBJ2-3; maybe TRBD1 (5 bases). This CDR3 has 15 amino acids. With 7 bases removed from V and 2 bases from J, the gap between germline ends came to 16 bases. CDR3 sequence (DNA): TGTGCCAGCAATGAGTTGGGGCCGACCACAGATACGCAGTATTTT. Amino acids: CASNELGPTTDTQYF.

In its sample, this clonotype was seen many times. The chain joins TRBV9 to TRBJ2-3; D remains ambiguous. This CDR3 comprises 12 residues. The germline CDR1 and CDR2 sequences are SGDLS and YYNGEE. V lost 3 bases to trimming and J lost 1 base, with 3 bases between them. CDR3 in amino acids: CASSAGTDTQYF. The CDR3, as DNA: TGTGCCAGCAGCGCCGGCACAGATACGCAGTATTTT. The complete variable domain, with remaining parts taken from reference TRBV9 and TRBJ2-3, reads DSGVTQTPKHLITATGQRVTLRCSPRSGDLSVYWYQQSLDQGLQFLIQYYNGEERAKGNILERFSAQQFPDLHSELNLSSLELGDSALYFCASSAGTDTQYFGPGTRLTVL.

The sample holds many counts of this clonotype. The rearrangement uses TRBV7-9 and TRBJ1-5; D is possibly TRBD1 (5 bases). The V and J ends lost 5 bases and 4 bases respectively, with 12 bases between them. This CDR3 spans 14 amino acids. Germline assignment: CDR1 SEHNR and CDR2 FQNEAQ (reference sequence). The CDR3 DNA reads as TGTGCCAGCAGCCCGGGCCGGGGGAATCAGCCCCAGCATTTT. Translated, it gives CASSPGRGNQPQHF.

This clonotype was seen many times. The chain uses TRBV7-9 and TRBJ2-7; D gene uncertain. CDR1 and CDR2 from the germline V gene are SEHNR and FQNEAQ (reference sequence). The CDR3 is 17 amino acids. V lost 4 bases, J lost 2 bases, and 21 bases lay in between. In nucleotides, the CDR3 is TGTGCCAGCAGCTCCCTTACGTCGCTGGGTCTTCCCTACGAGCAGTACTTC. Its protein is CASSSLTSLGLPYEQYF.

The V gene is TRBV24-1, the J gene TRBJ2-1, with 10 bases lining up with TRBD1. The CDR3 runs to 17 residues. The V gene end was trimmed by 2 bases and the J gene end by 16 bases; junction bases not matched to a gene: 19. CDR1 KGHDR and CDR2 SFDVKD come from the germline V gene. CDR3 bases: TGTGCCACCAGTGATTCCTGGGACAGGGGATGGACGACGAGAAGATTCTTC. Its translation is CATSDSWDRGWTTRRFF.

This clonotype has only a few counts. Here the CDR3 DNA reads TGTGCCAGCAGCGCGGGACTAGCGAGCTCTAGCACAGATACGCAGTATTTT. Translating gives CASSAGLASSSTDTQYF. This chain joins TRBV7-6 and TRBJ2-3, with 10 nucleotides matching TRBD2. The length of the CDR3 is 17 residues. The germline V gene has CDR1 SGHVS and CDR2 FNYEAQ. V was pared by 5 bases and J by 0 bases, with 8 bases of the junction left unmatched.

The genes are TRBV7-2 and TRBJ1-5; possible D gene TRBD1, 5 bases. The CDR3 extends over 15 amino acids. V lost 5 bases, J lost 1 base, and 12 bases lay in between. Looked up from germline, CDR1 is SGHTA and CDR2 is FQGNSA. The CDR3 coding sequence is TGTGCCAGCAGCCCCCTCGGGGGAAGCAATCAGCCCCAGCATTTT. Protein sequence: CASSPLGGSNQPQHF.